The 5 T cell receptor beta chains below all came from one sample that was sequenced in a study of cytomegalovirus exposure and HLA in healthy donors. PCR was performed using 60 Vbeta and 13 Jbeta primers. TCRdb keeps only in-frame clones here, not all; method: immunoSEQ multiplex PCR. The table records approximately 150,000 clones, 65% to 70% of them present only once. The specimen was PBMCs. These receptors all come from a woman in her late teens or twenties in good health and CMV-seropositive.

The chain joins TRBV6-5 to TRBJ1-1; 9 nucleotides align to TRBD1. The CDR3 is made up of 13 amino acids. Looked up from germline, CDR1 is MNHEY and CDR2 is SVGAGI. The V and J ends lost 6 bases and 7 bases, in that order; junction bases with no gene match: 6. CDR3 sequence reads: CASSWGQGLEAFF. The CDR3 nucleotides read TGTGCCAGCAGCTGGGGACAGGGACTTGAAGCTTTCTTT.

The chain couples TRBV30 to TRBJ2-7; possible D gene TRBD2, 5 bases. V gave up 8 bases and J gave up 2 bases, with 13 bases separating them. Germline lookup yields CDR1 GTSNPN and CDR2 SVGIG (reference sequence). CDR3 length: 12 amino acids. In DNA, the CDR3 is TGTGCCCAGGCAGAGGGAACCTACGAGCAGTACTTC. Its translation: CAQAEGTYEQYF.

The V gene is TRBV2, the J gene TRBJ1-4; unclear D gene. V lost 3 bases to trimming and J lost 0 bases, with 11 bases between them. CDR1 is SNHLY and CDR2 is FYNNEI in the germline V gene. This CDR3 contains 16 residues. The CDR3 sequence is CASSDRPPSTNEKLFF. The CDR3 coding sequence is TGTGCCAGCAGTGACAGGCCCCCGTCAACTAATGAAAAACTGTTTTTT.

In this sample, this clone turned up a few times. This chain uses TRBV5-4 with TRBJ1-3, with D tentatively TRBD1 (6 bases). Germline V gives CDR1 SGHNT, CDR2 YYREEE (reference sequence). V gave up 0 bases and J gave up 0 bases, with 13 bases separating them. The CDR3 contains 17 residues. CDR3 coding DNA: TGTGCCAGCAGCTTGGCCCAGACAGGAGCCTCTGGAAACACCATATATTTT. Protein sequence: CASSLAQTGASGNTIYF.

The chain recombines TRBV5-1 with TRBJ1-2; 7 bases are shared with TRBD1. Germline V gene data show CDR1 as SGHRS and CDR2 as YFSETQ. J lost 3 bases, V lost 4 bases, and 6 bases had no gene match. The CDR3 consists of 14 residues. In nucleotides, the CDR3 is TGCGCCAGCAGCCCCCGGACAGGCCACTATGGCTACACCTTC. Translating it yields CASSPRTGHYGYTF.